This TCR beta chain was sequenced in a study of blood T cell repertoires in COVID-19. Overall study context: Donors in the United States, Italy and Spain gave samples during acute or convalescent COVID-19. T cells, B-cell-depleted T cells, or PBMCs supplied cDNA or gDNA.

This table comes from immunoSEQ multiplex PCR, and its TCRdb copy is limited to in-frame clones, with some not included. Among 210,000 or so clones, approximately 85% were seen once, and the ten largest hold approximately 8%. The CDR3 is 17 residues long. Trimming cost V 1 base and J 7 bases; bases outside gene matches: 12. Germline loops: CDR1 MDHEN, CDR2 SYDVKM. Sequenced sample: peripheral blood. This chain links TRBV28 with TRBJ2-1; 8 bases map to TRBD2. The TCR comes from a woman aged 50 to 60 with active or convalescent COVID-19. CDR3 in amino acids: CASSLFTAGGGSNEQFF. As DNA, the CDR3 is TGTGCCAGCAGTTTATTCACGGCGGGAGGCGGGTCAAATGAGCAGTTCTTC. Filled out from reference TRBV28 and TRBJ2-1, the complete variable domain reads DVKVTQSSRYLVKRTGEKVFLECVQDMDHENMFWYRQDPGLGLRLIYFSYDVKMKEKGDIPEGYSVSREKKERFSLILESASTNQTSMYLCASSLFTAGGGSNEQFFGPGTRLTVL.